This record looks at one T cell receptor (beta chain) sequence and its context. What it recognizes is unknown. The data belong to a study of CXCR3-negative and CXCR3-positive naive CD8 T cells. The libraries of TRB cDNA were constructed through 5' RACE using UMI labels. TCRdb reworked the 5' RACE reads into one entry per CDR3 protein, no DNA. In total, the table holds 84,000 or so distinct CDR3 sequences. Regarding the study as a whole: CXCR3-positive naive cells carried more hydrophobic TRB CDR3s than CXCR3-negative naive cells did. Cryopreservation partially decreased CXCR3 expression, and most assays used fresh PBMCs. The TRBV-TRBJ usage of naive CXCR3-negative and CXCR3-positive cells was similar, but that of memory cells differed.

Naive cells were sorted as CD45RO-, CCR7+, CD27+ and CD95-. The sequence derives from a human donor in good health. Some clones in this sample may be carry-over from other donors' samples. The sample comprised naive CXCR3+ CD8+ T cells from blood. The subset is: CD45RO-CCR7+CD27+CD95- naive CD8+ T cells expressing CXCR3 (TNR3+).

CDR3 sequence: CASGNYRYNEQFF. This chain uses TRBV28 with TRBJ2-1. Germline V gene data show CDR1 as MDHEN and CDR2 as SYDVKM. CDR3 length: 13 residues.